A selection of T cell receptor beta chains follows, all from one sample in a study of blood T cell repertoires in COVID-19. Only in-frame clones appear in the TCRdb table, and some are missing; sequencing was by immunoSEQ multiplex PCR. The table records a few hundred thousand clones, approximately 92% of them present only once. Specimen: peripheral blood. These receptors were obtained from a woman in her thirties or forties who had recovered from COVID-19. Each CDR3 is given with its conserved first and last residue. The order of the fields is V gene, clone size, D gene, J gene, CDR3 protein, CDR3 DNA. A D gene is named only where the DNA matches it firmly. Part of the rows lack a size; the others show once, few, many or a class for expanded clones.

TRBV11-2	NA	NA	TRBJ2-4	CASSVQGKNIQYF	TGTGCCAGCAGCGTGCAGGGAAAAAACATTCAGTACTTC
TRBV9	NA	NA	TRBJ1-5	CASSVGPGDGNQPQHF	TGTGCCAGCAGCGTAGGGCCAGGGGATGGCAATCAGCCCCAGCATTTT
TRBV4-1	NA	NA	TRBJ2-1	CASSQDHRTRQFF	TGCGCCAGCAGCCAAGATCACCGGACAAGGCAGTTCTTC
TRBV7-9	NA	TRBD2	TRBJ2-1	CASSLVLAGGYNEQFF	TGTGCCAGCAGCTTAGTCCTAGCGGGGGGTTACAATGAGCAGTTCTTC
TRBV19	NA	TRBD2	TRBJ2-3	CASSIDGGFGTDTQYF	TGTGCCAGTAGTATAGACGGGGGGTTCGGCACAGATACGCAGTATTTT
TRBV7-2	NA	TRBD1	TRBJ1-6	CASSLSGQENSPLHF	TGTGCCAGCAGCTTGTCAGGACAGGAAAATTCACCCCTCCACTTT
TRBV3-1/TRBV3-2	NA	NA	TRBJ2-3	CASSQGEGTDTQYF	TGTGCCAGCAGCCAAGGTGAGGGCACAGATACGCAGTATTTT
TRBV10-3	many	NA	TRBJ2-1	CAIRFKTGGEQFF	TGTGCCATCAGATTCAAGACCGGAGGGGAGCAGTTCTTC
TRBV19	NA	NA	TRBJ2-3	CASSRQVPPAFTQYF	TGTGCCAGTAGTAGACAGGTGCCCCCAGCCTTTACGCAGTATTTT
TRBV6-5	NA	NA	TRBJ1-5	CASSYSENSNQPQHF	TGTGCCAGCAGTTACTCGGAGAATAGCAATCAGCCCCAGCATTTT
TRBV29-1	NA	TRBD1	TRBJ1-2	CSVTSGGAGGYTF	TGCAGCGTAACCTCAGGGGGCGCGGGTGGCTACACCTTC
TRBV11-2	NA	TRBD1	TRBJ1-2	CASSLARDRGLTF	TGTGCCAGCAGCTTAGCCCGGGACAGGGGTCTCACCTTC
TRBV6-5	NA	NA	TRBJ1-2	CASTDYGYTF	TGTGCCAGCACGGACTATGGCTACACCTTC
TRBV30	NA	NA	TRBJ1-4	CAWTGPRANEKLFF	TGTGCCTGGACCGGACCCAGGGCTAATGAAAAACTGTTTTTT
TRBV2	NA	TRBD1	TRBJ1-2	CASSLTGVYGYTF	TGTGCCAGCAGTCTGACAGGGGTCTATGGCTACACCTTC
TRBV27	NA	NA	TRBJ2-3	CASSLEALPDTQYF	TGTGCCAGCAGTTTAGAGGCCCTTCCAGATACGCAGTATTTT
TRBV7-2	NA	TRBD2	TRBJ2-1	CASSPDSGGAQGEQFF	TGTGCCAGCAGCCCCGATAGCGGGGGGGCCCAGGGTGAGCAGTTCTTC
TRBV27	NA	NA	TRBJ1-5	CASSDQGASNQPQHF	TGTGCCAGCAGTGATCAGGGCGCGAGCAATCAGCCCCAGCATTTT
TRBV13	NA	NA	TRBJ1-1	CASSFDKKEAFF	TGTGCCAGCAGCTTCGACAAGAAAGAAGCTTTCTTT
TRBV14	NA	NA	TRBJ2-5	CASSQDRVRQETQYF	TGTGCCAGCAGCCAAGATCGGGTCAGACAAGAGACCCAGTACTTC
TRBV28	NA	NA	TRBJ1-2	CASTYPGNYGYTF	TGTGCCAGCACCTATCCGGGGAACTATGGCTACACCTTC
TRBV18	NA	TRBD1	TRBJ1-1	CASSPQQGAHTEAFF	TGTGCCAGCTCACCTCAGCAGGGGGCCCACACTGAAGCTTTCTTT
TRBV3-1/TRBV3-2	NA	TRBD1	TRBJ1-4	CASSQTWTGINEKLFF	TGTGCCAGCAGCCAAACTTGGACAGGAATAAATGAAAAACTGTTTTTT
TRBV3-1/TRBV3-2	NA	NA	TRBJ2-7	CASSQGDLYEQYF	TGTGCCAGCAGCCAGGGCGATCTCTACGAGCAGTACTTC
TRBV4-2	NA	TRBD2	TRBJ2-2	CASSLPLAGGTNTGELFF	TGTGCCAGCAGCCTCCCCTTAGCGGGGGGGACTAACACCGGGGAGCTGTTTTTT
TRBV9	NA	TRBD1	TRBJ1-5	CASSVGTGGGQPQHF	TGTGCCAGCAGCGTAGGGACAGGGGGAGGTCAGCCCCAGCATTTT
TRBV21-1	once	NA	TRBJ2-4	CASSEWTGLAKNIQYF	TGTGCCAGCAGCGAGTGGACAGGACTAGCCAAAAACATTCAGTACTTC
TRBV20-1	few	TRBD1	TRBJ1-4	CSGQGNEKLFF	TGCAGTGGACAGGGTAATGAAAAACTGTTTTTT
TRBV7-9	NA	NA	TRBJ1-4	CASSLSGEKLFF	TGTGCCAGCAGCTTATCCGGGGAAAAACTGTTTTTT
TRBV18	NA	NA	TRBJ1-2	CASSPNWGRPSGGYTF	TGTGCCAGCTCACCAAATTGGGGGCGCCCCTCTGGCGGCTACACCTTC
TRBV11-3	few	NA	TRBJ2-1	CASSLLEEQFF	TGTGCCAGCAGCTTATTGGAGGAGCAGTTCTTC
TRBV6-4	NA	TRBD2	TRBJ2-1	CASSVGWTSGRTSSYNEQFF	TGTGCCAGCAGTGTGGGTTGGACTAGCGGGAGGACAAGCTCCTACAATGAGCAGTTCTTC
TRBV6-5	NA	NA	TRBJ1-6	CASSYSGTPHNSPLHF	TGTGCCAGCAGTTACTCTGGGACACCCCATAATTCACCCCTCCACTTT
TRBV3-1/TRBV3-2	NA	NA	TRBJ1-4	CASSQGQREKLFF	TGTGCCAGCAGCCAGGGACAACGTGAAAAACTGTTTTTT
TRBV4-1	NA	NA	TRBJ2-7	CASSQAGAGEQYF	TGCGCCAGCAGCCAAGCAGGGGCCGGTGAGCAGTACTTC
TRBV29-1	NA	NA	TRBJ2-3	CSVGLAEKQYF	TGCAGCGTTGGCTTAGCGGAGAAGCAGTATTTT
TRBV5-4	NA	TRBD1	TRBJ1-1	CASSRQGRNTEAFF	TGTGCCAGCAGCCGACAGGGAAGGAACACTGAAGCTTTCTTT
TRBV2	NA	NA	TRBJ2-5	CASSTGWGETQYF	TGTGCCAGTTCGACAGGTTGGGGAGAGACCCAGTACTTC
TRBV11-3	NA	TRBD1	TRBJ2-7	CASSPGTGPYEQYF	TGTGCCAGCAGCCCCGGGACAGGACCCTACGAGCAGTACTTC
TRBV20-1	few	TRBD1	TRBJ1-5	CSASETGTGQPQHF	TGCAGTGCTAGTGAAACCGGGACAGGCCAGCCCCAGCATTTT
TRBV6-5	NA	NA	TRBJ2-7	CASSIYEQYF	TGTGCCAGTTCCATCTACGAGCAGTACTTC
TRBV6-5	NA	TRBD1	TRBJ1-2	CASRGQGAGNYGYTF	TGTGCCAGCAGAGGCCAGGGGGCGGGGAACTATGGCTACACCTTC
TRBV7-2	NA	NA	TRBJ1-5	CASSTGFNQPQHF	TGTGCCAGCAGCACAGGGTTCAATCAGCCCCAGCATTTT
TRBV5-1	NA	TRBD2	TRBJ2-7	CASSLGAGANYEQYF	TGCGCCAGCAGCTTGGGAGCGGGGGCGAACTACGAGCAGTACTTC
TRBV11-3	NA	NA	TRBJ2-3	CASSLFGAVSTDTQYF	TGTGCCAGCAGCTTATTCGGTGCGGTTAGCACAGATACGCAGTATTTT
TRBV19	NA	TRBD1	TRBJ1-3	CASSMPGGLRNTIYF	TGTGCCAGTAGTATGCCAGGGGGATTAAGAAACACCATATATTTT
TRBV27	NA	TRBD1	TRBJ2-2	CASSPLQGAGGELFF	TGTGCCAGCAGCCCACTACAGGGGGCTGGCGGGGAGCTGTTTTTT
TRBV30	NA	NA	TRBJ1-1	CAWSVRQGAEAFF	TGTGCCTGGAGTGTAAGGCAGGGCGCTGAAGCTTTCTTT
TRBV21-1	NA	NA	TRBJ1-5	CASEEGQSNQPQHF	TGTGCCAGCGAAGAGGGACAGAGCAATCAGCCCCAGCATTTT
TRBV5-1	NA	NA	TRBJ2-1	CASRRTYGLNEQFF	TGCGCCAGCAGAAGGACCTACGGACTCAATGAGCAGTTCTTC